What follows are 21 T cell receptor beta chains derived from one specimen sequenced in a study of T cell repertoires in cytomegalovirus infection (dated by TCRdb to about 2019). This sample's treatment or condition label indicates: in vitro stimulation with specific CMV peptide epitopes to enrich CMV-specific T cells. What these receptors recognize is not known. These reads were obtained on an Illumina HiSeq 1500. The public reads were quality trimmed at Q25 with fastp and then assembled into clones with MiXCR by TCRdb, keeping productive beta chains. One record per CDR3 amino acid sequence lists the most common genes and DNA. In this sample the table shows some 800,000 distinct CDR3 sequences, approximately 32% of which occur a single time. The top ten hold over 10% of the sample. The sequencing used cultured CD8+ T cells from PBMCs, collected from culture after CMV antigen stimulation. The origin of the receptors is a human donor in good health (CMV status not recorded). Some clones in this sample may be carry-over from other donors' samples.

The CDR3 DNA reads as TGTGCCAGCAGGAGAGGGGACAGGTCATACGAGCAGTACTTC. Residues: CASRRGDRSYEQYF. The chain recombines TRBV7-4 with TRBJ2-7, with 8 bases identical to TRBD1. There are 14 residues in the CDR3. CDR1 and CDR2 (germline): SGHVT, SQSDAQ. With 6 bases clipped from V and 4 bases from J, the junction kept 8 bases outside the gene matches. The whole variable domain, filled in from reference TRBV7-4 and TRBJ2-7, reads GAGVSQSPRYKVAKRGRDVALRCDSISGHVTLYWYRQTLGQGSEVLTYSQSDAQRDKSGRPSGRFSAERPERSVSTLKIQRTEQGDSAVYLCASRRGDRSYEQYFGPGTRLTVT.

In regard to this clonotype: A single base separates this from a much larger clone, so it may be a read error. The genes are TRBV7-2 and TRBJ2-4; no reliable D call. Germline CDR1 and CDR2: SGHTA and FQGNSA. The V and J ends lost 1 base and 3 bases respectively, with 13 bases between them. This CDR3 is built from 16 residues. The CDR3 loop reads CASSLGSIHDKNIQYF. For the CDR3, the DNA is TGTGCCAGCAGCTTAGGGTCCATCCATGACAAAAACATTCAGTACTTC.

With respect to this clonotype: At one end, the junction sequence differs from germline, possibly due to a read error. The CDR3 coding sequence is TGCGCCAGCAGCCAAGCCACAGGGACGAATCAGGCCCAGCATTTT. Translated, it gives CASSQATGTNQAQHF. J is TRBJ1-5 and V is TRBV4-1; tentative D call: TRBD1 (6 bases). The CDR3 spans 15 residues. CDR1 and CDR2 from the germline V gene are MGHRA and YSYEKL.

The rearrangement uses TRBV12-3 or TRBV12-4 and TRBJ1-6; possible D gene TRBD1, 6 bases. The CDR3 contains 18 residues. Deletions cut 3 bases from V and 12 bases from J, with 27 bases between. The CDR3 is CASSFKGGEGSDLEPLHF. In nucleotides, the CDR3 is TGTGCCAGCAGTTTTAAAGGGGGTGAAGGGTCAGACCTGGAACCCCTCCACTTT.

The chain combines TRBV20-1 with TRBJ2-2; tentatively, D is TRBD1 (6 bases). From germline, CDR1 is DFQATT and CDR2 SNEGSKA (reference sequence). Between the trimmed V and J ends, which lost 6 bases and 3 bases, there was a span of 11 bases. CDR3 length: 13 residues. CDR3 amino acids: CSAEDSHTGELFF. The DNA for the CDR3 is TGCAGTGCCGAGGACAGCCACACCGGGGAGCTGTTTTTT.

This chain links TRBV7-2 with TRBJ2-7; possibly TRBD2 for D (5 bases). Germline V CDR1 and CDR2: SGHTA, FQGNSA. Trimming cost V 1 base and J 6 bases, with 16 bases left between them. The CDR3 has 15 amino acids. The CDR3 here is CASSLEVRGKCEQYV. In nucleotides, the CDR3 is TGTGCCAGCAGCTTAGAGGTTAGAGGGAAATGCGAGCAGTACGTC.

This clonotype was counted a single time. The chain links TRBV6-6 to TRBJ2-5; D call uncertain. The CDR3 is 13 amino acids. V lost 4 bases and J lost 4, with 10 bases in between. Per the germline V gene, CDR1 is MNHNY and CDR2 is SVGAGI (reference sequence). The CDR3 spells CASSSPGPETQYF. Here the CDR3 DNA reads TGTGCCAGCAGTTCTCCTGGCCCAGAGACCCAGTACTTC.

The CDR3 DNA reads as TGTGCTAGTGGTTTGCCTTCCGGCATGAGGGCTGAAGCTTTCTTT. Amino acids: CASGLPSGMRAEAFF. This chain uses TRBV12-5 with TRBJ1-1; D ambiguous. The CDR3 spans 15 residues. Trimming shortened V by 2 bases and J by 6 bases, and 16 bases separated the two germline ends. Looked up from germline, CDR1 is LGHNT and CDR2 is FRNRAP.

About this clonotype: This may arise from a read error, as a much more abundant clone is one base away. The chain joins TRBV7-3 to TRBJ2-1, with TRBD1 matching 7 bases. The CDR3 has 16 amino acids. The ends lost 1 base at V and 8 bases at J; junction bases unmatched: 11. Germline CDR1 is SGHTA and CDR2 is FQGTGA. This chain's CDR3 is CASSLKVTGRMYEQFF. The CDR3 DNA reads as TGTGCCAGCAGCTTAAAAGTGACAGGGCGGATGTATGAGCAGTTCTTC. The whole variable domain, filled in from reference TRBV7-3 and TRBJ2-1, reads GAGVSQTPSNKVTEKGKYVELRCDPISGHTALYWYRQSLGQGPEFLIYFQGTGAADDSGLPNDRFFAVRPEGSVSTLKIQRTERGDSAVYLCASSLKVTGRMYEQFFGPGTRLTVL.

V is TRBV27 and J is TRBJ1-1, with unresolved D. The germline gives CDR1 MNHEY, CDR2 SMNVEV (reference sequence). The CDR3 covers 15 residues. V was shortened by 0 bases and J by 5 bases, with 13 bases between the two germline ends. The CDR3 sequence is CASSLSDHEGTEAFF. The CDR3 DNA reads TGTGCCAGCAGTTTATCGGATCATGAAGGGACTGAAGCTTTCTTT.

The sample holds many counts of this clonotype. The chain is built from TRBV6-2 or TRBV6-3 and TRBJ2-7, with a tentative D call TRBD1 (6 bases). V was pared by 4 bases and J by 3 bases, with 16 bases between. This CDR3 contains 15 residues. Germline V gene data show CDR1 as MNHEY and CDR2 as SVGEGT. Written as DNA, the CDR3 is TGTGCCAGCAGTTCCCTCAGGGGCGAGATCTACGAGCAGTACGTC. Its translation is CASSSLRGEIYEQYV.

This chain connects TRBV4-1 to TRBJ2-7; D is uncertain. Trimming took off 4 bases at V and 2 bases at J, with 18 bases between the two ends. From germline, CDR1 is MGHRA and CDR2 YSYEKL. This CDR3 has 16 residues. In DNA form, the CDR3 reads TGCGCCAGCAGCCCCCGATCCCTAGGGATAACCTACGAGCAGTACTTC. As protein: CASSPRSLGITYEQYF.

There are a few counts of this clonotype. The J gene is TRBJ2-3, the V gene TRBV20-1; no clear D. The CDR3 has 15 residues. The V end was cut by 3 bases, the J end by 1 base, with 14 bases between. CDR1 is DFQATT and CDR2 is SNEGSKA in the germline V gene (reference sequence). The CDR3 loop reads CSASGPAGGTDTQYF. The CDR3 region has the DNA TGCAGTGCTAGTGGACCTGCCGGCGGCACAGATACGCAGTATTTT.

This clonotype has just a few counts. The V call is TRBV20-1, the J call TRBJ1-1; no reliable D call. Trimming took 0 bases from V and 2 from J, leaving 13 bases between them. The germline V gene has CDR1 DFQATT and CDR2 SNEGSKA (reference sequence). The CDR3 is 15 amino acids. This CDR3 is CSARESLILNTEAFF. The CDR3 nucleotides read TGCAGTGCTAGAGAATCACTAATATTAAACACTGAAGCTTTCTTT.

V usage is TRBV6-1 and J usage is TRBJ1-5, with D hard to call. The CDR3 spans 13 residues. Germline V gene lookup returns CDR1 MNHNS and CDR2 SASEGT. V dropped 3 bases and J dropped 4 bases, with 7 bases sitting between them. The CDR3 spells CASSEVANQPQHF. DNA for the CDR3: TGTGCCAGCAGTGAGGTTGCGAATCAGCCCCAGCATTTT.

The chain uses TRBV29-1 and TRBJ1-3; D not resolved. The CDR3 loop spans 13 amino acids. With 1 base removed from V and 4 bases from J, the gap between germline ends came to 8 bases. Germline V CDR1 and CDR2: SQVTM, ANQGSEA. The CDR3 spells CSVEGGVGNTIYF. For the CDR3, the DNA is TGCAGCGTTGAAGGTGGGGTAGGAAACACCATATATTTT.

This clonotype was recorded only once. This chain links TRBV27 with TRBJ2-2, with D perhaps matching TRBD2 (6 bases). The germline gives CDR1 MNHEY, CDR2 SMNVEV (reference sequence). Deletions cut 3 bases from V and 6 bases from J, with 14 bases between. The CDR3 loop spans 15 amino acids. The CDR3 DNA reads TGTGCCAGCAGTTTTGGGATAGGGGAGGCCGGGGAGCTGTTTTTT. It codes for CASSFGIGEAGELFF.

This chain links TRBV12-3 or TRBV12-4 with TRBJ2-2; 7 bases agree with TRBD1. CDR3 size: 14 residues. Trimming at V came to 5 bases and at J to 6 bases, leaving 6 bases not matched to a gene. The CDR3 sequence is CASSRTGFPGELFF. The CDR3, as DNA: TGTGCCAGCAGTCGGACAGGATTCCCCGGGGAGCTGTTTTTT.

The chain is built from TRBV27 and TRBJ1-1; 8 bases map to TRBD1. V was clipped by 6 bases and J by 1 base; unmatched bases: 7. CDR3 length: 15 amino acids. Looked up from germline, CDR1 is MNHEY and CDR2 is SMNVEV (reference sequence). CDR3 bases: TGTGCCAGCAGCTCCCATGGGACAGGGAACACTGAAGCTTTCTTT. Protein product: CASSSHGTGNTEAFF.

This clonotype has more than one count but fewer than ten. The chain recombines TRBV7-2 with TRBJ2-7, with 9 bases lining up with TRBD2. The V gene's germline CDR1 is SGHTA and CDR2 FQGNSA. The length of the CDR3 is 16 residues. The V gene end was trimmed by 1 base and the J gene end by 4 bases; junction bases not matched to a gene: 8. The CDR3 nucleotides are TGTGCCAGCAGCTTAGTTGGAGCGGGGGGTGGGTACGAGCAGTACTTC. The encoded protein is CASSLVGAGGGYEQYF.

This clonotype was counted between two and nine times. V and J are TRBV15 and TRBJ1-1; weak D call: TRBD1 (5 bases). The V end was cut by 0 bases, the J end by 1 base, with 9 bases between. The CDR3 is 15 amino acids. Germline CDR1 reads LNHNV; CDR2 reads YYDKDF (reference sequence). CDR3 coding DNA: TGTGCCACCAGCAGAGACAGGGATACGAACACTGAAGCTTTCTTT. Translating it yields CATSRDRDTNTEAFF.